Following are 11 T cell receptor beta chains from one sample sequenced in a study of cytomegalovirus exposure and HLA in healthy donors (dated by TCRdb to the late 2010s). The library was obtained by the immunoSEQ multiplex PCR assay. The multiplex PCR relied on a mix of 60 forward primers for TCR Vbeta segments and 13 reverse primers for TCR Jbeta segments. TCRdb obtained this table from immuneACCESS and retained in-frame rearrangements with V and J assigned. These tables miss some clones; where compared with another copy, unresolved V genes account for less than half of the shortfall, and the remainder is unexplained. The sample has 200,000 to 250,000 clones on record, approximately 84% of them singletons. 0.5% to 0.7% of the sample is held by the ten biggest clonotypes. Sample: PBMCs. The receptors originated from a woman aged 40 to 55 in good health and CMV-seronegative.

The V and J genes are TRBV5-1 and TRBJ1-3; 7 bases fit TRBD1. Germline CDR1 SGHRS, CDR2 YFSETQ. The V gene end was trimmed by 1 base and the J gene end by 2 bases; junction bases not matched to a gene: 6. The CDR3 length is 16 residues. CDR3 DNA sequence: TGCGCCAGCAGCTTGACTACAGGGGAGGCTGGAAACACCATATATTTT. This gives the protein CASSLTTGEAGNTIYF.

A remark on this clone: Relative to the germline gene, one junction end is altered; a read error may explain this. V usage is TRBV2 and J usage is TRBJ2-7, with 9 bases identical to TRBD2. This CDR3 comprises 14 residues. CDR1 is SNHLY and CDR2 is FYNNEI in the germline V gene. The CDR3 loop reads CASREAGGSYEQYF. The CDR3 nucleotides are TGTGCCAGCAGGGAAGCGGGGGGTTCCTACGAGCAGTACTTC.

CDR3 region: CASSLTRQGYGYTF. As DNA, the CDR3 is TGTGCCAGCAGTTTGACCAGACAAGGCTATGGCTACACCTTC. The V gene is TRBV6-1, the J gene TRBJ1-2; the D is unclear. This CDR3 has 14 residues. Germline V lookup: CDR1 MNHNS, CDR2 SASEGT. Trimming pared 5 bases from V and 4 bases from J, leaving 14 bases between.

The V and J genes are TRBV27 and TRBJ1-2, with D possibly matching TRBD1 (5 bases). With 5 bases removed from V and 7 bases from J, the gap between germline ends came to 17 bases. CDR3 length: 14 residues. CDR1 is MNHEY, CDR2 SMNVEV, per germline (reference sequence). CDR3: CASSQSQGQGGYTF. CDR3 coding DNA: TGTGCCAGCAGTCAGTCTCAGGGTCAGGGTGGCTACACCTTC.

The rearrangement joins TRBV7-9 to TRBJ2-7, with TRBD1 identical over 7 bases. The CDR3 spans 13 residues. Germline CDR1 and CDR2: SEHNR and FQNEAQ (reference sequence). Trimming cost V 7 bases and J 2 bases; bases outside gene matches: 5. For the CDR3, the DNA is TGTGCCAGCACCCTACAGGGGACCTACGAGCAGTACTTC. This gives the protein CASTLQGTYEQYF.

This clone has only a few counts. This sequence joins TRBV4-3 and TRBJ1-5, with 7 bases that match TRBD1. From germline, CDR1 is LGHNA and CDR2 YSLEER. The CDR3 extends over 13 amino acids. Unmatched junction bases numbered 3, after V lost 1 base and J lost 9 bases. The CDR3 reads CASSQVGGAPQHF. DNA for the CDR3: TGCGCCAGCAGCCAAGTAGGGGGCGCGCCCCAGCATTTT.

This chain uses TRBV9 with TRBJ2-3; 8 bases line up with TRBD2. The germline gives CDR1 SGDLS, CDR2 YYNGEE. The trim removed 3 bases at V and 3 bases at J, leaving 9 bases unmatched. CDR3 length: 16 amino acids. The CDR3 here is CASSGGLASPTDTQYF. CDR3 nucleotide sequence: TGTGCCAGCAGCGGTGGACTAGCTTCACCTACAGATACGCAGTATTTT.

V gene TRBV18 combines with J gene TRBJ1-5; D unresolved. The CDR3 spans 13 residues. Trimming took off 3 bases at V and 4 bases at J, with 7 bases between the two ends. Germline CDR1 and CDR2: KGHSH and LQKENI. The CDR3 sequence is CASSPDKNQPQHF. The CDR3 DNA reads TGTGCCAGCTCACCCGACAAAAATCAGCCCCAGCATTTT.

CDR3 bases: TGTGCCAGCAGTAGTGGTAGCGGGGGGGCCCGGGACACCGGGGAGCTGTTTTTT. This codes for CASSSGSGGARDTGELFF. V gene TRBV27 combines with J gene TRBJ2-2; 11 bases fit TRBD2. This CDR3 spans 18 amino acids. Germline CDR1 reads MNHEY; CDR2 reads SMNVEV (reference sequence). J gave up 3 bases and V 5 bases, and 11 bases lay outside the gene matches.

This chain uses TRBV9 with TRBJ1-1; no firm D call. This CDR3 comprises 14 residues. Germline V gene lookup returns CDR1 SGDLS and CDR2 YYNGEE. Trimming shortened V by 3 bases and J by 1 base, and 10 bases separated the two germline ends. In DNA, the CDR3 is TGTGCCAGCAGCGCCCCCCGGGGGAACACTGAAGCTTTCTTT. As protein: CASSAPRGNTEAFF.

J is TRBJ1-2 and V is TRBV9; no clear D. Looked up from germline, CDR1 is SGDLS and CDR2 is YYNGEE. V was clipped by 4 bases and J by 2 bases, with 15 bases between them. CDR3 length: 15 amino acids. CDR3 nucleotides: TGTGCCAGCAGCCCCCAGGAGGGCGGGAACTATGGCTACACCTTC. As protein: CASSPQEGGNYGYTF.